This T cell receptor beta chain is drawn from a study of T cell repertoires in cytomegalovirus infection (dated by TCRdb to about 2019). Turning to the overall study: Donor HLA type was relevant to the analysis, as public TCR beta signatures indicated carriage of CMV infection together with the matching HLA type.

Sequencing relied on an Illumina HiSeq 1500. Using fastp trimming at Q25 and MiXCR clonotype assembly, TCRdb reanalyzed the public sequencing data and kept in-frame beta chains. Each CDR3 protein gets just one entry, which takes the most common genes and DNA from the rows behind it. The sample yields under 150,000 distinct CDR3 sequences; less than 9.5% were counted once. Roughly a tenth of the sample comes from the top ten. The germline V gene yields SGHTA for CDR1 and FQGNSA for CDR2. The CDR3 spans 15 residues, from the cysteine through the phenylalanine. CDR3 DNA is the only sequence kept; it has 45 bases, read in frame from the first base. Trimmed from V: 0 bases; trimmed from J: 6 bases; junction bases lacking a gene match: 4. Overall results and qualifications from the work: Carriers of CMV infection plus the relevant HLA type were discriminated by the cumulative frequency of public TCR beta family members in the study cohort and in an independent 352-donor cohort. The ex vivo response was dominated by HLA-C-restricted CMV-specific TCR beta clonotypes, and the single most frequent clonotype in two of eight donors was supplied by these HLA-C-restricted clonotypes.

This clonotype was found many times. The antigen it binds to is not known. Base qualities are not at hand, and no much larger clone is one base apart. The sequenced material came from PBMCs. The rearrangement combines TRBV7-2 with TRBJ1-2; 10 bases in the middle match TRBD1. This sequence originates from a human donor in good health (CMV status not recorded). Some clones in this sample may be carry-over from other donors' samples. The CDR3 is CASSLAGQGTNGYTF. Here is the DNA: TGTGCCAGCAGCTTAGCGGGACAGGGGACAAATGGCTACACCTTC.